These T cell receptor beta chains were read from a single sample in a study of vaccination effects on CD4 cells after COVID-19. Profiling relied on immunoSEQ multiplex PCR, and the TCRdb table lists in-frame clones only, not all of them. The sample lists tens of thousands of clones, less than 80% seen once, with approximately 8.2% in the top ten. These receptors lack a known antigen. The source material was CD4+ T cells from PBMCs cultured with SARS-CoV-2 spike peptides, sampled after COVID-19 vaccination. These receptors were obtained from a human donor who received a COVID-19 vaccine. CDR3s include the opening cysteine and the closing phenylalanine or tryptophan. Each record gives: clone size, D gene, J gene, V gene, CDR3 DNA, CDR3 protein. D genes are given only for firm matches. Expanded clones are given a class, and other clones once, few, many or no size at all.

- - TRBJ1-2 TRBV6-1 TGTGCCAGCAGTGAAAGGGGGTATGGCTACACCTTC CASSERGYGYTF
- - TRBJ1-1 TRBV19 TGTGCCAGTAGTATAGAAGGAGGGGTCGTCACTGAAGCTTTCTTT CASSIEGGVVTEAFF
- - TRBJ2-1 TRBV3-1/TRBV3-2 TGTGCCAGCAGTTCCTACAATGAGCAGTTCTTC CASSSYNEQFF
- TRBD1 TRBJ1-3 TRBV11-2 TGTGCCAGCAGCACATTGGACAGGGGCCCTGGAAACACCATATATTTT CASSTLDRGPGNTIYF
few - TRBJ2-7 TRBV12-5 TGTGCTAGTGGTTTGCATTATACCTACGAGCAGTACTTC CASGLHYTYEQYF
- - TRBJ2-7 TRBV6-5 TGTGCCAGCAGTCGTTTTGGCGGGGATACCTACGAGCAGTACTTC CASSRFGGDTYEQYF
- - TRBJ2-2 TRBV25-1 TGTGCCAGCAGGACAAGATTGGCCGGGGAGCTGTTTTTT CASRTRLAGELFF
- - TRBJ1-5 TRBV19 TGTGCCAGTAGTATCCTTGCGTACAGGATCCTGGGTAGCAATCAGCCCCAGCATTTT CASSILAYRILGSNQPQHF
- - TRBJ2-7 TRBV11-2 TGTGCCAGCAGCTTAGGCTTCAGGGGGGCGGGATCTTTCCCCTACGAGCAGTACTTC CASSLGFRGAGSFPYEQYF
- TRBD1 TRBJ1-2 TRBV6-5 TGTGCCAGCAGTTACCTAACAGGGGGCGCGGTCACCTTCTTC CASSYLTGGAVTFF
- TRBD2 TRBJ2-3 TRBV12-5 TGTGCTAGTGGTTTAAGGGAGGGTACGCAGTATTTT CASGLREGTQYF
- - TRBJ1-1 TRBV2 TGTGCCAGCAGTGTCGGAGGCCACACTGAAGCTTTCTTT CASSVGGHTEAFF
- - TRBJ1-4 TRBV5-4 TGTGCCAGCAGCTTGCAGGGATCGGCGGAAAAACTGTTTTTT CASSLQGSAEKLFF
- TRBD2 TRBJ2-5 TRBV18 TGTGCCAGCTCACCGAGGCGGGGGGAAGGAGAGACCCAGTACTTC CASSPRRGEGETQYF
few - TRBJ1-2 TRBV29-1 TGCAGCGTAGACGCCGGGGCTAACTATGGCTACACCTTC CSVDAGANYGYTF
- - TRBJ1-5 TRBV2 TGTGCCAGCAGTAGGGACATAGTCAATCAGCCCCAGCATTTT CASSRDIVNQPQHF
- - TRBJ2-5 TRBV30 TGTGCCTGGCAAACAGGGATTGGGGAGACCCAGTACTTC CAWQTGIGETQYF
- TRBD1 TRBJ1-3 TRBV3-1/TRBV3-2 TGTGCCAGCAGCCAATTAAGATGGACAGGTACCACTCGAAACACCATATATTTT CASSQLRWTGTTRNTIYF
- - TRBJ2-1 TRBV5-4 TGTGCCAGCAGCCCTGGCGGACTACCCTCGTACAATGAGCAGTTCTTC CASSPGGLPSYNEQFF
few - TRBJ2-2 TRBV5-1 TGCGCCAGCAGCTCCCGGGACACTAGGACCGGGGAGCTGTTTTTT CASSSRDTRTGELFF
- - TRBJ1-3 TRBV6-2/TRBV6-3 TGTGCCAGCAGTCCGAGCTCTGGAAACACCATATATTTT CASSPSSGNTIYF
- TRBD2 TRBJ2-5 TRBV5-4 TGTGCCAGCAGCGGGAAGACTAGCGGGGGGGAAGAGACCCAGTACTTC CASSGKTSGGEETQYF
- - TRBJ2-3 TRBV20-1 TGCAGTGTATCCCATGACTATACGCAGTATTTT CSVSHDYTQYF
- - TRBJ2-2 TRBV30 TGTGCCTGCGCCCGGCTCACCGGGGAGCTGTTTTTT CACARLTGELFF
few - TRBJ1-4 TRBV7-9 TGTGCCAGCAGCTTTTTAAGTAGGCCAGCAACTAATGAAAAACTGTTTTTT CASSFLSRPATNEKLFF
few - TRBJ2-3 TRBV7-2 TGTGCCAGCAGCTTCATGGACCGTGGGCAGTATTTT CASSFMDRGQYF
- - TRBJ1-6 TRBV30 TGTGCCTGGAGAACCGGTTCACCCCTCCACTTT CAWRTGSPLHF
few - TRBJ2-3 TRBV27 TGTGCCAGTCGGCGGAACCTTGTCACAGATACGCAGTATTTT CASRRNLVTDTQYF
- - TRBJ1-5 TRBV6-5 TGTGCCAGCAGTTACGCAGGTAATCAGCCCCAGCATTTT CASSYAGNQPQHF
few TRBD1 TRBJ1-2 TRBV7-9 TGTGCCAGCAGCTTAGGTAGCCTCAGGGGGGACTATGGCTACACCTTC CASSLGSLRGDYGYTF
- - TRBJ2-2 TRBV30 TGTGCCTGGACTACAGGATCAGGGGCCGGGGAGCTGTTTTTT CAWTTGSGAGELFF
few - TRBJ2-2 TRBV6-5 TGTGCCAGCACTTTCGGGGGATCGAACACCGGGGAGCTGTTTTTT CASTFGGSNTGELFF
- - TRBJ1-5 TRBV12-3/TRBV12-4 TGTGCCAGCAGTTTAACGGGAAATCAGCCCCAGCATTTT CASSLTGNQPQHF
- - TRBJ2-7 TRBV7-9 TGTGCCAGCACCACCGGGGGCGACGAGCAGTACTTC CASTTGGDEQYF
- TRBD1 TRBJ2-7 TRBV19 TGTGCCAGTAGTCCAACCGGGACAGGGTACGACGAGCAGTACTTC CASSPTGTGYDEQYF
few TRBD1 TRBJ1-6 TRBV27 TGTGCCAGCAGTTTATCTCCGGGACAGGGGAGGGGAAATTCACCCCTCCACTTT CASSLSPGQGRGNSPLHF
once TRBD2 TRBJ2-1 TRBV3-1/TRBV3-2 TGTGCCAGCAGCCAAGAGAGGGCCCTAGCGGGGCCCTACAATGAGCAGTTCTTC CASSQERALAGPYNEQFF
- - TRBJ2-7 TRBV5-1 TGCGCCAGCAGCTCAACCCCTTCGGGGCTTTCCTACGAGCAGTACTTC CASSSTPSGLSYEQYF
- - TRBJ2-3 TRBV19 TGTGCCAGTAGTATAGGGACTGGCACAGATACGCAGTATTTT CASSIGTGTDTQYF
few - TRBJ1-4 TRBV4-1 TGCGCCAGCAGCCAAGATCAGGGACGAAACGAAAAACTGTTTTTT CASSQDQGRNEKLFF
- TRBD1 TRBJ1-1 TRBV18 TGTGCCAGCTCACCTATGAAGGGACAGGGGACGTACACTGAAGCTTTCTTT CASSPMKGQGTYTEAFF
many - TRBJ1-4 TRBV27 TGTGCCAGCAGCCAGGACCCTCCTTCAGCGGAAAAACTGTTTTTT CASSQDPPSAEKLFF